This TCR beta chain comes out of a study of blood T cell repertoires in COVID-19. In this sample, this clone turned up once. CDR3 length: 13 residues. V was pared by 3 bases and J by 8 bases, with 6 bases of the junction left unmatched. Produced via immunoSEQ multiplex PCR; TCRdb's table is partial and in-frame only. Counted here are about 82,000 clones, 82% occurring once; the ten biggest clones make up more than 5.5%. Sample: peripheral blood. J is TRBJ1-2 and V is TRBV12-3 or TRBV12-4; 7 bases agree with TRBD1. The receptor's source is a man aged 50 or older with active or convalescent COVID-19. The CDR3 loop is CASSFGGQSGYTF. CDR3 in DNA: TGTGCCAGCAGTTTCGGGGGACAGTCCGGCTACACCTTC.